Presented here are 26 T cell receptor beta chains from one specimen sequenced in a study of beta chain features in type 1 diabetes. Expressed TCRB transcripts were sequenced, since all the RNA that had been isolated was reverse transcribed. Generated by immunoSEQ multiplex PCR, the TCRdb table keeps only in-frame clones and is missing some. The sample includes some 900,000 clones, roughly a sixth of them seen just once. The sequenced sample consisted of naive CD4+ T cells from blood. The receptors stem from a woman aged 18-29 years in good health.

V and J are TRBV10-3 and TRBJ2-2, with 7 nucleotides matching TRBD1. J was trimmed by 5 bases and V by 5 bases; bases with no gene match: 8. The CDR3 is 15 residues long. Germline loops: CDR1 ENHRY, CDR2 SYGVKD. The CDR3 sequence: CAISPSTGSTGELFF. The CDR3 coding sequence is TGTGCCATCAGTCCTTCGACAGGGAGTACCGGGGAGCTGTTTTTT.

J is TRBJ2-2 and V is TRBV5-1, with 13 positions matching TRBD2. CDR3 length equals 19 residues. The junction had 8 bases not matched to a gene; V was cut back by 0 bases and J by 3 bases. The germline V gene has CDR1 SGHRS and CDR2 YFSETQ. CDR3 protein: CASSLAWTSGRRDTGELFF. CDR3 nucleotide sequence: TGCGCCAGCAGCTTGGCCTGGACTAGCGGGAGACGTGACACCGGGGAGCTGTTTTTT.

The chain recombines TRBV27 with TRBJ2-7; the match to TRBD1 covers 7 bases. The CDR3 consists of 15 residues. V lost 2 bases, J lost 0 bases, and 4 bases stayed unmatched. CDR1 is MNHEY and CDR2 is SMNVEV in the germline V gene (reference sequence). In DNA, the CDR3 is TGTGCCAGCAGTTTAAAAGGGGGCAGCTCCTACGAGCAGTACTTC. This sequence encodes CASSLKGGSSYEQYF.

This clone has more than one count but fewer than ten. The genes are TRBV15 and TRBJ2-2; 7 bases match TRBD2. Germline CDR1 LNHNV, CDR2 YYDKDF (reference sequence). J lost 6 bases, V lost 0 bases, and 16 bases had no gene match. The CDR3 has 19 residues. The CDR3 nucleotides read TGTGCCACCAGCAGAGACCCACCTGGCGGGAGAAGGTCCCCCGGGGAGCTGTTTTTT. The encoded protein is CATSRDPPGGRRSPGELFF. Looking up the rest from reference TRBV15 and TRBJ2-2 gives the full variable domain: DAMVIQNPRYQVTQFGKPVTLSCSQTLNHNVMYWYQQKSSQAPKLLFHYYDKDFNNEADTPDNFQSRRPNTSFCFLDIRSPGLGDTAMYLCATSRDPPGGRRSPGELFFGEGSRLTVL.

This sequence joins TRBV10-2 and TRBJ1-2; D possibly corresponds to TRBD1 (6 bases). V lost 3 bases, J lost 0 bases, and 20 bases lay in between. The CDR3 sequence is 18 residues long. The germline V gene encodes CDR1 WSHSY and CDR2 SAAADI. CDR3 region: CASSEGGAEGLANYGYTF. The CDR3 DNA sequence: TGCGCCAGCAGTGAAGGGGGGGCTGAGGGGCTAGCTAACTATGGCTACACCTTC.

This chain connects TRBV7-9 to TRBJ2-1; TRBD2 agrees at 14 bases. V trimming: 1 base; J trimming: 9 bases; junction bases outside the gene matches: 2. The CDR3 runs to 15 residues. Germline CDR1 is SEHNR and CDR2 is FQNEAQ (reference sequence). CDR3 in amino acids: CASSLEGLAGAEQFF. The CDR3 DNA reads TGTGCCAGCAGCTTAGAGGGACTAGCGGGAGCTGAGCAGTTCTTC. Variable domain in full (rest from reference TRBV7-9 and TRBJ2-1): DTGVSQNPRHKITKRGQNVTFRCDPISEHNRLYWYRQTLGQGPEFLTYFQNEAQLEKSRLLSDRFSAERPKGSFSTLEIQRTEQGDSAMYLCASSLEGLAGAEQFFGPGTRLTVL.

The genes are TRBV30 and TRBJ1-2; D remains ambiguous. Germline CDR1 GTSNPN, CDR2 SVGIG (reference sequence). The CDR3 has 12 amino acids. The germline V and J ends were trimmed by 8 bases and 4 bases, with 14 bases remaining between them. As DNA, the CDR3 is TGTGCCGGAGGATTGAGGAGCTATGGCTACACCTTC. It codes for CAGGLRSYGYTF.

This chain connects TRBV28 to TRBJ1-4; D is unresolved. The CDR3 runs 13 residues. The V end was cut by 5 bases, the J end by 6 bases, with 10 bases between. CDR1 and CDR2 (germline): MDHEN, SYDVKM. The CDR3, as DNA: TGTGCCAGCAGTGGTCTCGGGGATGAAAAACTGTTTTTT. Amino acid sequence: CASSGLGDEKLFF.

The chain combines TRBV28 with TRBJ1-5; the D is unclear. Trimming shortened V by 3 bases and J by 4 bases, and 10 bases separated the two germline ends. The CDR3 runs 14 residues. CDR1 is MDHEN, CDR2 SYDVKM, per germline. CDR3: CASSFSEDNQPQHF. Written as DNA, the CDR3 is TGTGCCAGCAGTTTCTCGGAAGATAATCAGCCCCAGCATTTT.

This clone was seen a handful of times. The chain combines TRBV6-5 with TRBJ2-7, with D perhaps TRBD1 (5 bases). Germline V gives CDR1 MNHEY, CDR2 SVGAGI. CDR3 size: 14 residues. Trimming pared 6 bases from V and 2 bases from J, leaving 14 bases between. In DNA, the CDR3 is TGTGCCAGCAGCGGTGGGCAGGGCACCTACGAGCAGTACTTC. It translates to CASSGGQGTYEQYF.

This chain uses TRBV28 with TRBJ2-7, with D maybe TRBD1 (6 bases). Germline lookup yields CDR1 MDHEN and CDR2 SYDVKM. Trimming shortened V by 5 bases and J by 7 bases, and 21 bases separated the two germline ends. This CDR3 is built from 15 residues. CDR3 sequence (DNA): TGTGCCAGCAGTCCTGGGGGCACATCGGCCCGGGAGCAGTACTTC. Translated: CASSPGGTSAREQYF.

The CDR3, as DNA: TGTGCCAGCAGTCTCGGCCAGGAGGGGGATCACCAGCATTTT. Protein: CASSLGQEGDHQHF. The chain couples TRBV2 to TRBJ1-5; a weak D match, TRBD1 (6 bases). Germline V CDR1 and CDR2: SNHLY, FYNNEI. Trimming cost V 5 bases and J 12 bases, with 20 bases left between them. The CDR3 has 14 residues.

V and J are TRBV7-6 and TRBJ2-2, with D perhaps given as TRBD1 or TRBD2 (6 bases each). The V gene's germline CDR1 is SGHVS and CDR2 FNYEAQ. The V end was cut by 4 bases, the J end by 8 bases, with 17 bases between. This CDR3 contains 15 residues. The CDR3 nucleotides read TGTGCCAGCAGCTCCGCGGGGCCAGGGGTTGGGGAGCTGTTTTTT. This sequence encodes CASSSAGPGVGELFF.

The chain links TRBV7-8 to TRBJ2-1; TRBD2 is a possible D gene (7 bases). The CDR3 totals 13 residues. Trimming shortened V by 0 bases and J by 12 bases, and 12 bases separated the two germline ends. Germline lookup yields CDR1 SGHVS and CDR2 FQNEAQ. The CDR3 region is CASSLASGGAQFF. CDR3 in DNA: TGTGCCAGCAGCTTAGCGTCGGGGGGCGCGCAGTTCTTC.

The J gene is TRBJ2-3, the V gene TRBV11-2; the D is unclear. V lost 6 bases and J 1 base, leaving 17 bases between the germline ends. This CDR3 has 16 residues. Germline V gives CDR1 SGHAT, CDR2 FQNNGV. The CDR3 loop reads CASRRKPWAGTDTQYF. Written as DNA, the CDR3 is TGTGCCAGCAGACGCAAACCATGGGCTGGCACAGATACGCAGTATTTT.

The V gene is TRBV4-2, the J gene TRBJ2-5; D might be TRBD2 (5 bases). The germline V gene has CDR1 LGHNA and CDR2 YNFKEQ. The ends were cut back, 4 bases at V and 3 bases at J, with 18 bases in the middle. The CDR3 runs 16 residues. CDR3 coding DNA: TGTGCCAGCAGCCGTAAGAGAGGGAATGGGGAAGAGACCCAGTACTTC. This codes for CASSRKRGNGEETQYF.

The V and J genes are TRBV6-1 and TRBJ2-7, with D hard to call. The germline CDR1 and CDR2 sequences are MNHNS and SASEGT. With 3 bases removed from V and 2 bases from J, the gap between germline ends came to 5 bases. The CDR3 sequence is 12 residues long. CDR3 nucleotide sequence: TGTGCCAGCAGTGATCCTACCTACGAGCAGTACTTC. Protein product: CASSDPTYEQYF.

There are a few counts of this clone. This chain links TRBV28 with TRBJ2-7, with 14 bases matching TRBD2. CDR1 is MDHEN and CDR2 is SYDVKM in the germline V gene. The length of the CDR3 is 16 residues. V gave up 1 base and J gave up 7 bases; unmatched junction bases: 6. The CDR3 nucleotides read TGTGCCAGCAGTTTATCGGGACTAGCGGGAGCGGGGGAGCAGTACTTC. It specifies CASSLSGLAGAGEQYF. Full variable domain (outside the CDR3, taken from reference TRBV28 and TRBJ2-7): DVKVTQSSRYLVKRTGEKVFLECVQDMDHENMFWYRQDPGLGLRLIYFSYDVKMKEKGDIPEGYSVSREKKERFSLILESASTNQTSMYLCASSLSGLAGAGEQYFGPGTRLTVT.

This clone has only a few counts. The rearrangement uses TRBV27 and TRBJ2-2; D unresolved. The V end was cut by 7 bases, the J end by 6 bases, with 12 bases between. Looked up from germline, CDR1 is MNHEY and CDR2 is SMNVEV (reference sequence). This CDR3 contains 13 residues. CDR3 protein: CASKRWVSGELFF. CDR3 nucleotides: TGTGCCAGCAAGCGATGGGTTTCCGGGGAGCTGTTTTTT.

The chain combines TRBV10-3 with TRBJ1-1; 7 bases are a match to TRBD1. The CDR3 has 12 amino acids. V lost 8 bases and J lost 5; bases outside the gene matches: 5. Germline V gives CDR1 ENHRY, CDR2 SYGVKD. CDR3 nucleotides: TGTGCCATCCGGACAGGTGGGACTGAAGCTTTCTTT. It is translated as CAIRTGGTEAFF.

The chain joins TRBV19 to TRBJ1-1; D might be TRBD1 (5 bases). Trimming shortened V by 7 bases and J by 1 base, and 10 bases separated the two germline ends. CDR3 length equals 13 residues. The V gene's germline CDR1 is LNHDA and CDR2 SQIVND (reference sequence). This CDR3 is CASTPGGNTEAFF. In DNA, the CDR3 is TGTGCCAGTACCCCTGGGGGGAACACTGAAGCTTTCTTT.

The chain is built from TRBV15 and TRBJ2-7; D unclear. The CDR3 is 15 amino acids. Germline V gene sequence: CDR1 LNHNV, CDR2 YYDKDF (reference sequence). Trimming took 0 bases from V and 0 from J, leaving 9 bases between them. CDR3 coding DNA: TGTGCCACCAGCAGAGATGTTGTAAGCTCCTACGAGCAGTACTTC. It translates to CATSRDVVSSYEQYF. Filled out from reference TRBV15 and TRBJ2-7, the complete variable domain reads DAMVIQNPRYQVTQFGKPVTLSCSQTLNHNVMYWYQQKSSQAPKLLFHYYDKDFNNEADTPDNFQSRRPNTSFCFLDIRSPGLGDTAMYLCATSRDVVSSYEQYFGPGTRLTVT.

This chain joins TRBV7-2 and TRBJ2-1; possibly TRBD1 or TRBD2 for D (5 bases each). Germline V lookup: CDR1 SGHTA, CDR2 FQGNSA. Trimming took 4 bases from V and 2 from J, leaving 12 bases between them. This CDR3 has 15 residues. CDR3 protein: CASSSQRGTYNEQFF. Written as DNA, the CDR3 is TGTGCCAGCAGCTCACAGAGGGGCACCTACAATGAGCAGTTCTTC.

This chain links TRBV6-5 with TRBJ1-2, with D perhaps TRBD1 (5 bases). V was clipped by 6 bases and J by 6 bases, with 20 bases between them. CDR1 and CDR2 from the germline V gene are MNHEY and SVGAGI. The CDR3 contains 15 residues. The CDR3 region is CASSQGAGTRDGYTF. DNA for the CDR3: TGTGCCAGCAGCCAGGGAGCCGGGACGAGAGATGGCTACACCTTC.

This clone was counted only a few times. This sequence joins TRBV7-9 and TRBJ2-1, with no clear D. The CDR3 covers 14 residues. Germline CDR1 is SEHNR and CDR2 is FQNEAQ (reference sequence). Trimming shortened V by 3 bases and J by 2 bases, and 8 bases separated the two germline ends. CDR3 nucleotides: TGTGCCAGCAGCTTTTCCGGAGCCTACAATGAGCAGTTCTTC. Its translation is CASSFSGAYNEQFF.

For the CDR3, the DNA is TGTGCCAGCAGCTTGTCTTATAGCGGGAGACTGGACGAGCAGTTCTTC. Its translation: CASSLSYSGRLDEQFF. V gene TRBV5-6 combines with J gene TRBJ2-1, with 9 positions matching TRBD2. This CDR3 comprises 16 residues. Trimming at V came to 1 base and at J to 10 bases, leaving 12 bases not matched to a gene. CDR1 is SGHDT, CDR2 YYEEEE, per germline.